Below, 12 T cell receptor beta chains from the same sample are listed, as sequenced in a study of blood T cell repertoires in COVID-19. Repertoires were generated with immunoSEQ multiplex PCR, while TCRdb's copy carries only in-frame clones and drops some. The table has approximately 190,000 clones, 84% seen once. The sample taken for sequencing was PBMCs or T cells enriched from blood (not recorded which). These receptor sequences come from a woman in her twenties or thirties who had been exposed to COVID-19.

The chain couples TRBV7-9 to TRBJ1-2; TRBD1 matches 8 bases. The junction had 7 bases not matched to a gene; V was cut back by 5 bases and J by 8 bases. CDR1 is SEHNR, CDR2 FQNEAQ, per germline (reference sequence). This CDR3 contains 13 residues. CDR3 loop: CASSQDRGRGYTF. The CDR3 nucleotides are TGTGCCAGCAGCCAAGACAGGGGCAGGGGCTACACCTTC.

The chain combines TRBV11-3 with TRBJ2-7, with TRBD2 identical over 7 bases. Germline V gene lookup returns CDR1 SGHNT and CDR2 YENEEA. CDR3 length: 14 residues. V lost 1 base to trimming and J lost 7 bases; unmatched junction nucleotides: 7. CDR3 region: CASSLGESGGEQYF. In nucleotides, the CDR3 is TGTGCCAGCAGCTTAGGAGAATCGGGGGGTGAGCAGTACTTC.

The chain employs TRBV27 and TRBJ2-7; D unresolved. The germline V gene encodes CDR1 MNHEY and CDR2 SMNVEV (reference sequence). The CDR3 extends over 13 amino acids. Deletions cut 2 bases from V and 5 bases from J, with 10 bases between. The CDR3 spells CASSLRGPNEQYF. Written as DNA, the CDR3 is TGTGCCAGCAGTTTAAGAGGTCCCAACGAGCAGTACTTC.

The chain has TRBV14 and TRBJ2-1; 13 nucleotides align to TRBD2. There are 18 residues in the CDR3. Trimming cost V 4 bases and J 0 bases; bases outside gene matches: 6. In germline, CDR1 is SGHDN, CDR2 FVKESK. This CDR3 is CASSPWTSGRRSYNEQFF. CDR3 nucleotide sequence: TGTGCCAGCAGCCCATGGACTAGCGGGAGACGCTCCTACAATGAGCAGTTCTTC.

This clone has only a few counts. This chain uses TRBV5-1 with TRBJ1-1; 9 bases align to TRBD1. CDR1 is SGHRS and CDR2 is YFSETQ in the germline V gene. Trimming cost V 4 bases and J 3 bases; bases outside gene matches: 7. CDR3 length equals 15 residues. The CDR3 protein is CASSTGTGRDTEAFF. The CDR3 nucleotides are TGCGCCAGCAGCACGGGGACAGGGAGGGACACTGAAGCTTTCTTT.

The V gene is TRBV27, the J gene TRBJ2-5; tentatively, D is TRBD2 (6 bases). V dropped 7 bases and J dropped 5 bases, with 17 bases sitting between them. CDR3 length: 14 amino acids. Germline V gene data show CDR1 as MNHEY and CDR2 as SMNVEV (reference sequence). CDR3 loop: CASTGRGSYETQYF. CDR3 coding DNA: TGTGCCAGCACTGGGCGGGGTTCGTATGAGACCCAGTACTTC.

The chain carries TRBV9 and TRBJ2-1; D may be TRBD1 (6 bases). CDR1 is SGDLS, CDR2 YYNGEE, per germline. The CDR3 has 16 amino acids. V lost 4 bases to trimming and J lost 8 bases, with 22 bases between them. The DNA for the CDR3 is TGTGCCAGCAGCTACCATCGGACAGAGGGGACGGATGAGCAGTTCTTC. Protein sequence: CASSYHRTEGTDEQFF.

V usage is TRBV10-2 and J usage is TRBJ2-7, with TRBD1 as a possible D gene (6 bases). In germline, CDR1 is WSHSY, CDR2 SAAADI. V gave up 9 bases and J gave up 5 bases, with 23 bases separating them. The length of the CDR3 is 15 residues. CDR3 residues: CASQIVGDWDNEQYF. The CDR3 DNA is TGCGCCAGTCAGATAGTGGGGGATTGGGACAACGAGCAGTACTTC.

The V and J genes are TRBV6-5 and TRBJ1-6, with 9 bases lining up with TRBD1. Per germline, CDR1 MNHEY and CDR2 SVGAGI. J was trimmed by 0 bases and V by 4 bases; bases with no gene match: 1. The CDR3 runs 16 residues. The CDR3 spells CASSLQGASYNSPLHF. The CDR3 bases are TGTGCCAGCAGTTTACAGGGGGCCTCCTATAATTCACCCCTCCACTTT.

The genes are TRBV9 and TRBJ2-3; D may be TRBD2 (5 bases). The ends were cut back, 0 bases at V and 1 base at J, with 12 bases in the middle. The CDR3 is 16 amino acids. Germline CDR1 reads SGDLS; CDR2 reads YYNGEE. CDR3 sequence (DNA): TGTGCCAGCAGCGTAGCCGGGGTCCCCCGCACAGATACGCAGTATTTT. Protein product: CASSVAGVPRTDTQYF.

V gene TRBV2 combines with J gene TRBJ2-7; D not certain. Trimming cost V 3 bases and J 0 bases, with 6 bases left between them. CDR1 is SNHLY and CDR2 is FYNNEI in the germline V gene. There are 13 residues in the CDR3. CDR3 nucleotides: TGTGCCAGCAGTGATGTCGGCTCCTACGAGCAGTACTTC. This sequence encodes CASSDVGSYEQYF.

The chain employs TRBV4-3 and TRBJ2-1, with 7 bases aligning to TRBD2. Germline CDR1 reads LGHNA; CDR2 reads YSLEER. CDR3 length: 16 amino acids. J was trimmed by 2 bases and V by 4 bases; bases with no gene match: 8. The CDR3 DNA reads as TGCGCCAGCAGCCCCAGTGGGGGGGACCCCTACAATGAGCAGTTCTTC. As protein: CASSPSGGDPYNEQFF.